One sample yielded the 12 T cell receptor beta chains listed below, sequenced in a study of blood T cell repertoires in COVID-19. The method was immunoSEQ multiplex PCR; TCRdb's version includes in-frame clones alone and lacks a portion of them. The data show under 100,000 clones, around 90% seen once. Input material: peripheral blood. The receptors were sampled from a woman in her 70s with acute or convalescent COVID-19.

This chain connects TRBV5-4 to TRBJ2-7, with D unresolved. The CDR3 sequence is 12 residues long. Trimming pared 2 bases from V and 7 bases from J, leaving 10 bases between. Looked up from germline, CDR1 is SGHNT and CDR2 is YYREEE (reference sequence). The CDR3 is CASSFASLEQYF. In DNA, the CDR3 is TGTGCCAGCAGCTTCGCCAGTCTGGAGCAGTACTTC.

In this sample, this clone turned up a few times. V gene TRBV3-1 (or the pseudogene TRBV3-2) combines with J gene TRBJ1-5; 8 bases match TRBD1. Trimming cost V 6 bases and J 0 bases; bases outside gene matches: 13. Looked up from germline, CDR1 is LGHDT and CDR2 is YNNKEL (reference sequence). The CDR3 consists of 18 residues. The CDR3 is CASSQTGTGPYSNQPQHF. CDR3 sequence (DNA): TGTGCCAGCAGTCAAACCGGGACAGGACCTTATAGCAATCAGCCCCAGCATTTT.

V and J are TRBV11-2 and TRBJ2-7; TRBD1 agrees at 8 bases. The germline CDR1 and CDR2 sequences are SGHAT and FQNNGV. The V and J ends lost 4 bases and 6 bases, in that order; junction bases with no gene match: 8. The length of the CDR3 is 14 residues. CDR3 coding DNA: TGTGCCAGCAGCTACCAGACAGGGGTTGGCGAGCAGTACTTC. Translated: CASSYQTGVGEQYF.

The V call is TRBV6-5, the J call TRBJ2-2, with TRBD1 as a possible D gene (5 bases). The length of the CDR3 is 13 residues. Germline values: CDR1 MNHEY, CDR2 SVGAGI. The CDR3 loop reads CVTGAGHTGELFF. CDR3 DNA sequence: TGTGTCACCGGCGCAGGGCACACCGGGGAGCTGTTTTTT.

The J gene is TRBJ1-3, the V gene TRBV5-1; maybe TRBD1 (6 bases). The CDR3 sequence is 17 residues long. CDR1 and CDR2 from the germline V gene are SGHRS and YFSETQ. Between the trimmed V and J ends, which lost 3 bases and 0 bases, there was a span of 16 bases. The CDR3 protein is CASSSVGAGFSGNTIYF. The CDR3 region has the DNA TGCGCCAGCAGCTCGGTGGGGGCCGGATTCTCTGGAAACACCATATATTTT. Full variable domain (rest looked up from reference TRBV5-1 and TRBJ1-3): KAGVTQTPRYLIKTRGQQVTLSCSPISGHRSVSWYQQTPGQGLQFLFEYFSETQRNKGNFPGRFSGRQFSNSRSEMNVSTLELGDSALYLCASSSVGAGFSGNTIYFGEGSWLTVV.

The rearrangement links TRBV6-1 to TRBJ1-3, with D maybe TRBD1 (6 bases). The CDR3 contains 16 residues. Trimming pared 0 bases from V and 4 bases from J, leaving 13 bases between. Germline loops: CDR1 MNHNS, CDR2 SASEGT. CDR3 nucleotides: TGTGCCAGCAGTGAAGCCACCGACAGGTTCGGAAACACCATATATTTT. Translating it yields CASSEATDRFGNTIYF.

The rearrangement uses TRBV14 and TRBJ2-7, with TRBD1 matching over 10 bases. The germline V gene has CDR1 SGHDN and CDR2 FVKESK. J was trimmed by 2 bases and V by 4 bases; bases with no gene match: 5. The CDR3 covers 15 residues. Here the CDR3 reads CASSRTGTGAYEQYF. Written as DNA, the CDR3 is TGTGCCAGCAGCCGGACCGGGACAGGGGCCTACGAGCAGTACTTC.

This chain links TRBV9 with TRBJ2-1; TRBD1 might be the D (7 bases). Germline CDR1 reads SGDLS; CDR2 reads YYNGEE. Trimming pared 0 bases from V and 10 bases from J, leaving 14 bases between. This CDR3 is 14 amino acids long. The CDR3 bases are TGTGCCAGCAGCGTAGGCGGGACAGTCAGCGAGCAGTTCTTC. The encoded protein is CASSVGGTVSEQFF.

The rearrangement uses TRBV6-4 and TRBJ1-1; 8 bases align to TRBD1. The CDR3 has 18 amino acids. V was pared by 3 bases and J by 8 bases, with 20 bases of the junction left unmatched. Germline V gene sequence: CDR1 MRHNA, CDR2 SNTAGT. CDR3 in DNA: TGTGCCAGCAGTGAGAGCGCGAGTTTGACAGGGGATTATCGGGAAGCTTTCTTT. Protein sequence: CASSESASLTGDYREAFF.

The chain is built from TRBV10-3 and TRBJ2-1; the match to TRBD2 covers 9 bases. J lost 8 bases, V lost 6 bases, and 11 bases had no gene match. The CDR3 has 15 amino acids. Germline V gene lookup returns CDR1 ENHRY and CDR2 SYGVKD. The chain's CDR3 is CAIRSGTSPTYEQFF. The DNA of the CDR3 is TGTGCCATCAGGTCCGGGACTAGCCCTACGTATGAGCAGTTCTTC.

V and J are TRBV3-1 (or the pseudogene TRBV3-2) and TRBJ1-1; TRBD1 might be the D (5 bases). V was pared by 2 bases and J by 3 bases, with 16 bases between. CDR3 length: 16 residues. Germline V gene lookup returns CDR1 LGHDT and CDR2 YNNKEL (reference sequence). This CDR3 is CASSQPKGRGDTEAFF. In DNA form, the CDR3 reads TGTGCCAGCAGCCAACCCAAGGGGAGGGGCGACACTGAAGCTTTCTTT.

The rearrangement joins TRBV12-3 or TRBV12-4 to TRBJ1-2; TRBD1 matches 8 bases. Trimming cost V 4 bases and J 10 bases; bases outside gene matches: 8. The CDR3 is 13 amino acids. The CDR3 loop is CASSYVLQGVYTF. The DNA for the CDR3 is TGTGCCAGCAGTTATGTATTACAGGGGGTCTACACCTTC.